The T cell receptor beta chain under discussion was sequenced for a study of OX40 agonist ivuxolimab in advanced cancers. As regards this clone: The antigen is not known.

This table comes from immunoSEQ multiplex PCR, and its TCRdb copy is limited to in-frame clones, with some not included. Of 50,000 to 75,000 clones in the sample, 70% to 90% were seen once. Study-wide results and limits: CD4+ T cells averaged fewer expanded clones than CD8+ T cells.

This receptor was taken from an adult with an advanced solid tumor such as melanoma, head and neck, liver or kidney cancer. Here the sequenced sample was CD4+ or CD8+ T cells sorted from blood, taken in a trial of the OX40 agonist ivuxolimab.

CDR3 sequence: CASVSGTASYNEQFF. CDR3 bases: TGTGCTAGTGTTTCCGGGACAGCCTCCTACAATGAGCAGTTCTTC. The rearrangement uses TRBV12-5 and TRBJ2-1, with 7 bases fitting TRBD1. This CDR3 has 15 residues. In germline, CDR1 is LGHNT, CDR2 FRNRAP. Trimming cost V 7 bases and J 0 bases; bases outside gene matches: 6.